The rows below give T cell receptor beta chains drawn from one sample of a study of blood T cell repertoires in COVID-19. Some clones are missing from TCRdb's copy, which holds only in-frame ones; the method was immunoSEQ multiplex PCR. Of over 450,000 clones listed, 85% to 90% are singletons. Sequenced material: peripheral blood. The receptors shown here come from a man aged 18 to 29 with COVID-19, enrolled during active disease. Both conserved end residues are part of each CDR3. D genes are given only for firm matches. A clone size is listed for some rows: how often the clone was seen (once, few, many), or a class if it is expanded.

d_gene,v_gene,j_gene,abundance,CDR3nt,CDR3aa
-,TRBV13,TRBJ2-7,-,TGTGCCAGCAGCTTATCCAAACGGAGCTCCTACGAGCAGTACTTC,CASSLSKRSSYEQYF
TRBD1,TRBV18,TRBJ1-5,-,TGTGCCAGCTCAACAGGGGCAAGGGATCAGCCCCAGCATTTT,CASSTGARDQPQHF
-,TRBV11-2,TRBJ1-2,-,TGTGCCAGCAGCTTAGATCCAGGGAAGAGTGGCTACACCTTC,CASSLDPGKSGYTF
-,TRBV5-1,TRBJ1-3,-,TGCGCCAGCACTCCCGGGAGGGACCCAGGAAACACCATATATTTT,CASTPGRDPGNTIYF
TRBD2,TRBV3-1/TRBV3-2,TRBJ2-1,-,TGTGCCAGCAGCCAAGACCTACGACTAGCGGGAAGCTCCTACAATGAGCAGTTCTTC,CASSQDLRLAGSSYNEQFF
-,TRBV4-2,TRBJ2-1,-,TGTGCCAGCAGCCAAGATCATTCCTCCTACAATGAGCAGTTCTTC,CASSQDHSSYNEQFF
TRBD1,TRBV7-9,TRBJ1-2,few,TGTGCCAGCAGCCCCGATGTCAGGGGGCAAGGCTACACCTTC,CASSPDVRGQGYTF
TRBD1,TRBV2,TRBJ1-1,-,TGTGCCAGCAACCCCCCCGGGACAGGGCCCGCTGAAGCTTTCTTT,CASNPPGTGPAEAFF
TRBD2,TRBV5-4,TRBJ2-3,-,TGTGCCAGCAGCGGCGCGGGGGAGAATTTCGCAGATACGCAGTATTTT,CASSGAGENFADTQYF
TRBD1,TRBV5-6,TRBJ1-5,-,TGTGCCAGCAGCTTGTGGGGGACAGGGTCTCATCAGCCCCAGCATTTT,CASSLWGTGSHQPQHF
TRBD1,TRBV15,TRBJ2-5,-,TGTGCCACCAGCAGAGACCAGGGGGCCCCACGAGAGACCCAGTACTTC,CATSRDQGAPRETQYF
TRBD1,TRBV28,TRBJ1-5,few,TGTGCCAGCCGGCCAGGGGGTAGGAATCAGCCCCAGCATTTT,CASRPGGRNQPQHF
-,TRBV28,TRBJ1-2,-,TGTGCCAGCAGTTTTCAGGGAAGCTATGGCTACACCTTC,CASSFQGSYGYTF
-,TRBV5-6,TRBJ2-5,-,TGTGCCAGCAGCCGTACATCGAGGGAGACCCAGTACTTC,CASSRTSRETQYF
-,TRBV4-1,TRBJ1-5,few,TGCGCCAGCAGCCAAGAAGCAGGGCTTCAGCCCCAGCATTTT,CASSQEAGLQPQHF
TRBD2,TRBV4-1,TRBJ2-7,-,TGCGCCAGCAGCCCCCGGACTAGCGGGGGATACGAGCAGTACTTC,CASSPRTSGGYEQYF
-,TRBV7-2,TRBJ1-5,-,TGTGCCAGCAGACTAACGGGGGATCAGCCCCAGCATTTT,CASRLTGDQPQHF
-,TRBV5-1,TRBJ2-2,-,TGCGCCAGCAGCTCTAGACAGGATACCACCGGGGAGCTGTTTTTT,CASSSRQDTTGELFF
-,TRBV19,TRBJ2-3,once,TGTGCCAGTAGTATGGAAGGGGTCCGCACAGATACGCAGTATTTT,CASSMEGVRTDTQYF
-,TRBV7-9,TRBJ2-5,once,TGTGCCAGCAGCTTAGCTTTAGGCTGGCTATCCTCGGGGACCCAGTACTTC,CASSLALGWLSSGTQYF
-,TRBV7-6,TRBJ2-7,-,TGTGCCAGCAGCTCGACTCACTCCTACGAGCAGTACTTC,CASSSTHSYEQYF
TRBD1,TRBV19,TRBJ1-1,-,TGTGCCAGTAGTACCCCGTACGGACAGGTGAACACTGAAGCTTTCTTT,CASSTPYGQVNTEAFF
TRBD1,TRBV6-5,TRBJ1-6,-,TGTGCCAGCAGTCGGGACAGGGCCTCACCCCTCCACTTT,CASSRDRASPLHF